The 16 T cell receptor beta chains below come from one sample, sequenced in a study of blood T cell repertoires in COVID-19. Here immunoSEQ multiplex PCR was the method, and the copy in TCRdb shows in-frame clones only, minus some. The profile shows approximately 120,000 clones, around 74% of them singletons. Sequencing input: peripheral blood. The receptors were gathered from a man aged 80 or over with COVID-19, enrolled during active disease.

This chain uses TRBV28 with TRBJ2-2; 10 bases are shared with TRBD2. CDR1 MDHEN and CDR2 SYDVKM come from the germline V gene. V gave up 5 bases and J gave up 1 base; unmatched junction bases: 4. This CDR3 contains 16 residues. CDR3 in amino acids: CASSPWTSGNTGELFF. The CDR3, as DNA: TGTGCCAGCAGTCCCTGGACTAGCGGGAACACCGGGGAGCTGTTTTTT.

This clone was detected only a few times. DNA for the CDR3: TGTGCCAGTAGCACAGGGGCCCTAGCGGGCTACAATGAGCAGTTCTTC. Its protein is CASSTGALAGYNEQFF. This chain links TRBV19 with TRBJ2-1; maybe TRBD2 (8 bases). V was cut by 6 bases and J by 3 bases, with 18 bases left in between. The germline V gene has CDR1 LNHDA and CDR2 SQIVND (reference sequence). The CDR3 length is 16 residues.

The V call is TRBV5-1, the J call TRBJ2-1; 10 bases are shared with TRBD2. This CDR3 has 16 residues. J was trimmed by 9 bases and V by 0 bases; bases with no gene match: 9. Germline CDR1 is SGHRS and CDR2 is YFSETQ. The CDR3, as DNA: TGCGCCAGCAGCTTGGCGCTAGCGGGAGAATCAGTTGAGCAGTTCTTC. Translated, it gives CASSLALAGESVEQFF.

This chain connects TRBV4-2 to TRBJ2-3, with 9 bases fitting TRBD1. The germline V gene encodes CDR1 LGHNA and CDR2 YNFKEQ. This CDR3 is built from 17 residues. The trim removed 0 bases at V and 7 bases at J, leaving 11 bases unmatched. The CDR3 nucleotides are TGTGCCAGCAGCCAAGATTATAAGGGACAGGGATCTTATACGCAGTATTTT. It is translated as CASSQDYKGQGSYTQYF.

The V gene is TRBV6-5, the J gene TRBJ2-7, with D perhaps TRBD2 (5 bases). This CDR3 has 15 residues. V shed 4 bases and J shed 10 bases, with 23 bases lying between them. Germline V lookup: CDR1 MNHEY, CDR2 SVGAGI. The CDR3 region has the DNA TGTGCCAGCAGTTCTACGGAGGCCTCTACTACGAGCCAGTACTTC. It encodes CASSSTEASTTSQYF.

The CDR3 sequence: CASSPPTSVGAGELFF. CDR3 nucleotide sequence: TGTGCCAGCAGCCCGCCGACTAGCGTTGGTGCTGGGGAGCTGTTTTTT. The chain employs TRBV7-3 and TRBJ2-2; 8 bases map to TRBD2. Per germline, CDR1 SGHTA and CDR2 FQGTGA. Trimming cost V 5 bases and J 8 bases; bases outside gene matches: 13. The CDR3 is 16 residues long.

This clone showed up just a few times. The rearrangement joins TRBV6-5 to TRBJ2-3, with D tentatively TRBD2 (5 bases). The length of the CDR3 is 16 residues. V lost 1 base and J 4 bases, leaving 15 bases between the germline ends. In germline, CDR1 is MNHEY, CDR2 SVGAGI. The CDR3: CASSYWVPSRADTQYF. In DNA, the CDR3 is TGTGCCAGCAGTTACTGGGTACCTTCGCGGGCAGATACGCAGTATTTT.

This chain joins TRBV30 and TRBJ1-3; 7 bases match TRBD1. Germline values: CDR1 GTSNPN, CDR2 SVGIG (reference sequence). With V trimmed by 2 bases and J by 4 bases, 11 bases remained unmatched. This CDR3 is built from 16 residues. CDR3 in DNA: TGTGCCTGGAGTTGGGCTACAGGGGTCTCGGGAAACACCATATATTTT. Translating gives CAWSWATGVSGNTIYF.

The chain recombines TRBV24-1 with TRBJ2-1, with TRBD2 identical over 7 bases. Germline lookup yields CDR1 KGHDR and CDR2 SFDVKD. V shed 4 bases, J shed 3 bases, and the junction held 8 bases outside the gene matches. The CDR3 is 16 residues long. The DNA of the CDR3 is TGTGCCACCAGTGACCCAGGGAGGGGCCTCTACAATGAGCAGTTCTTC. It codes for CATSDPGRGLYNEQFF.

The chain combines TRBV10-3 with TRBJ1-5, with D perhaps TRBD1 (6 bases). The ends were cut back, 11 bases at V and 5 bases at J, with 16 bases in the middle. This CDR3 is 13 amino acids long. Germline CDR1 and CDR2: ENHRY and SYGVKD. Here the CDR3 DNA reads TGTGCCTCAAAACAGGGTGTGGATCAGCCCCAGCATTTT. This encodes CASKQGVDQPQHF.

The chain employs TRBV7-9 and TRBJ2-3; TRBD2 matches at 13 bases. Germline V lookup: CDR1 SEHNR, CDR2 FQNEAQ (reference sequence). CDR3 size: 16 residues. J gave up 1 base and V 5 bases, and 3 bases lay outside the gene matches. CDR3 in DNA: TGTGCCAGCAGCCAGGGACTAGCGGGACGCACAGATACGCAGTATTTT. Translated, it gives CASSQGLAGRTDTQYF.

This clone was counted a few times. V and J are TRBV21-1 and TRBJ2-7; the listed D gene, TRBD1, was not tested against the DNA. TRBV21-1 is marked as a pseudogene. The length of the CDR3 is 23 residues. CDR3 nucleotide sequence: TGTGCCAGCAGCTACGACAACCCGACGGGTGACAGGGTCTTCCCTTCGAGCTCCTACGAGCAGTACTTC. The encoded protein is CASSYDNPTGDRVFPSSSYEQYF.

The chain uses TRBV18 and TRBJ2-2; 7 positions match TRBD2. The CDR3 length is 16 residues. The V and J ends lost 5 bases and 0 bases, in that order; junction bases with no gene match: 6. Germline lookup yields CDR1 KGHSH and CDR2 LQKENI. This chain's CDR3 is CASSKAGTANTGELFF. In nucleotides, the CDR3 is TGTGCCAGCTCAAAAGCGGGAACAGCGAACACCGGGGAGCTGTTTTTT.

Ten or more counts support this clone. J is TRBJ1-3 and V is TRBV6-6, with D perhaps matching TRBD1 (5 bases). This CDR3 is built from 15 residues. Trimming cost V 5 bases and J 0 bases, with 11 bases left between them. Germline loops: CDR1 MNHNY, CDR2 SVGAGI (reference sequence). The DNA of the CDR3 is TGTGCCAGCAGTCCTCAGGGCTACTCTGGAAACACCATATATTTT. Protein product: CASSPQGYSGNTIYF.

The CDR3 protein is CASSWWERETGELFF. CDR3 sequence (DNA): TGCGCCAGCAGCTGGTGGGAGCGGGAGACCGGGGAGCTGTTTTTT. J is TRBJ2-2 and V is TRBV5-1; 8 nucleotides agree with TRBD2. J was trimmed by 5 bases and V by 3 bases; bases with no gene match: 6. Germline V lookup: CDR1 SGHRS, CDR2 YFSETQ. This CDR3 has 15 amino acids.

The chain recombines TRBV9 with TRBJ2-3; 10 bases agree with TRBD2. In germline, CDR1 is SGDLS, CDR2 YYNGEE. V gave up 0 bases and J gave up 5 bases; unmatched junction bases: 3. CDR3 length: 15 amino acids. The CDR3 sequence is CASSVVVAGGDTQYF. The CDR3, as DNA: TGTGCCAGCAGCGTAGTTGTAGCGGGAGGAGATACGCAGTATTTT.